This TCR beta chain was documented in a study of patients and donors after allogeneic stem cell transplantation. The V gene lost 4 bases and the J gene lost 1 base, with 10 bases spanning the gap. The CDR3 runs to 14 residues. Germline CDR1 and CDR2: MNHEY and SVGAGI. Each CDR3 protein gets one entry after TCRdb re-called the RT-PCR reads with MiXCR. The sample lists some 150,000 distinct CDR3 sequences, approximately 37% occurring once. The chain joins TRBV6-5 to TRBJ1-1; TRBD1 might be the D (5 bases). The sequence was obtained from a human donor who was either an allogeneic HSCT recipient or a stem cell or donor lymphocyte infusion donor (not recorded which). It is not recorded whose cells these are; they may come from a transplant donor. The sequenced sample was blood, either unsorted or a sorted T cell fraction (not recorded which). In nucleotides, the CDR3 is TGTGCCAGCAGTTTATACGACAGGAACACTGAAGCTTTCTTT. Its translation is CASSLYDRNTEAFF.